Presented here are 28 T cell receptor beta chains from one specimen sequenced in a study of beta chain features in type 1 diabetes. Expressed TCRB transcripts got sequenced, as all isolated RNA was reverse transcribed. Generated by immunoSEQ multiplex PCR, the TCRdb table keeps only in-frame clones and is missing some. The repertoire has around 430,000 clones, over 25% of them found once; the top ten carry around 0.065%. Sequenced input: naive CD4+ T cells from blood. The receptor set was obtained from a man between 18 and 35 years old in good health.

V and J are TRBV30 and TRBJ2-3, with TRBD2 matching 10 bases. The CDR3 has 15 amino acids. The J segment lost 4 bases and the V segment lost 2 bases, leaving 6 bases of the junction unmatched. The germline CDR1 and CDR2 sequences are GTSNPN and SVGIG (reference sequence). As DNA, the CDR3 is TGTGCCTGGAGTCTTCTAGCGGGAGTTGCAGATACGCAGTATTTT. This translates into CAWSLLAGVADTQYF. The entire variable domain, with the rest obtained from reference TRBV30 and TRBJ2-3, is as follows: SQTIHQWPATLVQPVGSPLSLECTVEGTSNPNLYWYRQAAGRGLQLLFYSVGIGQISSEVPQNLSASRPQDRQFILSSKKLLLSDSGFYLCAWSLLAGVADTQYFGPGTRLTVL.

V gene TRBV11-2 combines with J gene TRBJ2-3; D call uncertain. The length of the CDR3 is 11 residues. Trimming removed 0 bases from V and 6 bases from J, with 1 base in between. Germline CDR1 is SGHAT and CDR2 is FQNNGV. The CDR3 DNA reads as TGTGCCAGCAGCTTAGATGATACGCAGTATTTT. It codes for CASSLDDTQYF.

This clone has more than one count but fewer than ten. The rearrangement links TRBV30 to TRBJ2-7; 7 bases agree with TRBD2. CDR1 is GTSNPN, CDR2 SVGIG, per germline (reference sequence). This CDR3 is built from 12 residues. Trimming removed 5 bases from V and 3 bases from J; junction bases left unmatched: 4. CDR3 nucleotide sequence: TGTGCCTGGGGCCGGGAGGACTACGAGCAGTACTTC. It specifies CAWGREDYEQYF.

This clone came up a few times. The chain recombines TRBV2 with TRBJ2-5; D is unclear. Looked up from germline, CDR1 is SNHLY and CDR2 is FYNNEI. V was shortened by 10 bases and J by 0 bases, with 12 bases between the two germline ends. This CDR3 contains 13 residues. This chain's CDR3 is CATELVYQETQYF. The CDR3 nucleotides read TGTGCCACCGAGCTAGTGTACCAAGAGACCCAGTACTTC.

This chain links TRBV6-6 with TRBJ1-5, with a weak D call TRBD1 (6 bases). The CDR3 length is 15 residues. Germline V gene lookup returns CDR1 MNHNY and CDR2 SVGAGI (reference sequence). V was shortened by 2 bases and J by 3 bases, with 11 bases between the two germline ends. The CDR3: CASSYRGRNNQPQHF. DNA of the CDR3: TGTGCCAGCAGTTACAGGGGGAGGAACAATCAGCCCCAGCATTTT.

The chain is built from TRBV7-8 and TRBJ2-5; 8 bases are a match to TRBD2. J was trimmed by 1 base and V by 6 bases; bases with no gene match: 22. Looked up from germline, CDR1 is SGHVS and CDR2 is FQNEAQ. This CDR3 contains 20 residues. The DNA for the CDR3 is TGTGCCAGCAGGCGAATTCTACCCGGGAGGGCCGGTTTGGCCCAAGAGACCCAGTACTTC. This encodes CASRRILPGRAGLAQETQYF.

The rearrangement links TRBV6-5 to TRBJ2-3; D is undetermined. V lost 7 bases and J lost 3, with 17 bases in between. The germline V gene encodes CDR1 MNHEY and CDR2 SVGAGI. The CDR3 consists of 15 residues. CDR3 bases: TGTGCCAGCACTCGGGTGTTGGGGTTGACAGATACGCAGTATTTT. This sequence encodes CASTRVLGLTDTQYF.

The chain combines TRBV7-6 with TRBJ2-7; D possibly matches TRBD1 or TRBD2 (6 bases each). The CDR3 has 14 amino acids. Germline values: CDR1 SGHVS, CDR2 FNYEAQ. V lost 5 bases, J lost 6 bases, and 17 bases lay in between. The CDR3 loop is CASSLRLEGGEQYF. CDR3 nucleotide sequence: TGTGCCAGCAGCCTTAGACTAGAAGGGGGCGAGCAGTACTTC.

V and J are TRBV9 and TRBJ2-5; D call uncertain. The J call is uncertain, as TRBJ2-7 better fits the DNA end. The CDR3 extends over 14 amino acids. CDR1 is SGDLS and CDR2 is YYNGEE in the germline V gene. This CDR3 reads CASSGDPSSYEQYF. The CDR3 bases are TGTGCCAGCAGCGGAGACCCCAGCTCCTACGAGCAGTACTTC.

V is TRBV5-1 and J is TRBJ2-7; a possible D gene is TRBD2 (5 bases). V lost 0 bases, J lost 6 bases, and 7 bases lay in between. The CDR3 loop spans 12 amino acids. Per germline, CDR1 SGHRS and CDR2 YFSETQ. CDR3: CASSLVRGEQYF. CDR3 nucleotide sequence: TGCGCCAGCAGCTTGGTTCGGGGCGAGCAGTACTTC.

The chain combines TRBV4-2 with TRBJ2-3; 7 bases line up with TRBD2. CDR1 LGHNA and CDR2 YNFKEQ come from the germline V gene. This CDR3 is 16 amino acids long. V gave up 1 base and J gave up 2 bases; unmatched junction bases: 6. The CDR3 nucleotides are TGTGCCAGCAGCCAAGGACCGGGACTATCCACAGATACGCAGTATTTT. This gives the protein CASSQGPGLSTDTQYF.

The chain is built from TRBV30 and TRBJ2-7, with 7 bases that match TRBD2. The CDR3 length is 15 residues. V shed 0 bases, J shed 2 bases, and the junction held 7 bases outside the gene matches. Germline-derived CDR1 and CDR2 are GTSNPN and SVGIG (reference sequence). The CDR3 reads CAWSVRGGSAYEQYF. The CDR3 nucleotides are TGTGCCTGGAGTGTACGGGGCGGGAGCGCCTACGAGCAGTACTTC. Full variable domain (rest looked up from reference TRBV30 and TRBJ2-7): SQTIHQWPATLVQPVGSPLSLECTVEGTSNPNLYWYRQAAGRGLQLLFYSVGIGQISSEVPQNLSASRPQDRQFILSSKKLLLSDSGFYLCAWSVRGGSAYEQYFGPGTRLTVT.

This clone was detected a few times. The CDR3 reads CASSWDRDSTDTQYF. As DNA, the CDR3 is TGTGCCAGCAGCTGGGACAGGGATAGCACAGATACGCAGTATTTT. The J gene is TRBJ2-3, the V gene TRBV2; 9 nucleotides align to TRBD1. J lost 0 bases, V lost 6 bases, and 4 bases had no gene match. CDR1 SNHLY and CDR2 FYNNEI come from the germline V gene. This CDR3 spans 15 amino acids.

This chain uses TRBV5-4 with TRBJ2-7; D possibly corresponds to TRBD1 (6 bases). The CDR3 extends over 12 amino acids. Germline V lookup: CDR1 SGHNT, CDR2 YYREEE (reference sequence). The CDR3 region is CASSSNGQPIQV. The CDR3 DNA reads as TGTGCCAGCAGTTCTAACGGACAGCCAATTCAGGTC.

The chain uses TRBV7-9 and TRBJ1-2; TRBD1 matches at 7 bases. The CDR3 is 14 residues long. Germline V lookup: CDR1 SEHNR, CDR2 FQNEAQ (reference sequence). The V segment lost 3 bases and the J segment 2 bases; nucleotides outside the gene matches: 3. The CDR3 DNA reads as TGTGCCAGCAGCTTGAGAGGGGGCAACTATGGCTACACCTTC. Translated, it gives CASSLRGGNYGYTF.

This clone has only a few counts. Other DNA sequences in the same sample also yield this CDR3. The chain couples TRBV7-9 to TRBJ2-3; D remains ambiguous. V was shortened by 5 bases and J by 1 base, with 7 bases between the two germline ends. Germline V gene lookup returns CDR1 SEHNR and CDR2 FQNEAQ (reference sequence). The CDR3 contains 13 residues. DNA for the CDR3: TGTGCCAGCAGCCCCAGCGGCACAGATACGCAGTATTTT. Protein product: CASSPSGTDTQYF.

This chain joins TRBV30 and TRBJ2-7; TRBD1 is a possible D gene (6 bases). Deletions cut 3 bases from V and 0 bases from J, with 9 bases between. The CDR3 runs 13 residues. The germline V gene encodes CDR1 GTSNPN and CDR2 SVGIG (reference sequence). This CDR3 is CAWSKDSSYEQYF. For the CDR3, the DNA is TGTGCCTGGAGCAAGGACAGCTCCTACGAGCAGTACTTC.

This clone was seen once. The chain combines TRBV30 with TRBJ1-5; tentative D call: TRBD1 (6 bases). Germline V gives CDR1 GTSNPN, CDR2 SVGIG (reference sequence). The length of the CDR3 is 15 residues. V lost 1 base and J 0 bases, leaving 10 bases between the germline ends. The CDR3 region is CAWSENRDSNQPQHF. As DNA, the CDR3 is TGTGCCTGGAGTGAAAACAGGGATAGCAATCAGCCCCAGCATTTT. The full variable domain, rest sourced from reference TRBV30 and TRBJ1-5, is SQTIHQWPATLVQPVGSPLSLECTVEGTSNPNLYWYRQAAGRGLQLLFYSVGIGQISSEVPQNLSASRPQDRQFILSSKKLLLSDSGFYLCAWSENRDSNQPQHFGDGTRLSIL.

Only a few counts were recorded for this clone. V and J are TRBV7-2 and TRBJ2-5; TRBD2 is a possible D gene (5 bases). V was shortened by 4 bases and J by 6 bases, with 21 bases between the two germline ends. Germline lookup yields CDR1 SGHTA and CDR2 FQGNSA. The CDR3 sequence is 16 residues long. The CDR3 nucleotides read TGTGCCAGCAGCTGGCTAATGGAGGCCCTCAAACAGACCCAGTACTTC. As protein: CASSWLMEALKQTQYF.

This clone was found a few times. V gene TRBV29-1 combines with J gene TRBJ1-1; D uncertain. V lost 4 bases and J lost 7, with 13 bases in between. Looked up from germline, CDR1 is SQVTM and CDR2 is ANQGSEA. The CDR3 runs 12 residues. This CDR3 reads CSVGVPTGEAFF. The CDR3 nucleotides read TGCAGCGTTGGAGTGCCAACGGGTGAAGCTTTCTTT.

The chain employs TRBV2 and TRBJ2-7; 8 bases map to TRBD1. CDR3 length equals 13 residues. V dropped 7 bases and J dropped 6; count of bases not matched to a gene: 8. The germline V gene encodes CDR1 SNHLY and CDR2 FYNNEI. The CDR3 sequence: CASMTDRGGEQYF. DNA for the CDR3: TGTGCCAGCATGACCGACAGGGGTGGCGAGCAGTACTTC.

This chain links TRBV14 with TRBJ2-7; no reliable D call. CDR3 size: 14 residues. Germline CDR1 and CDR2: SGHDN and FVKESK. V lost 6 bases and J 9 bases, leaving 21 bases between the germline ends. The CDR3 region has the DNA TGTGCCAGCAGTCATACCGTTTTCCCCTTCGGGCAGTACTTC. It codes for CASSHTVFPFGQYF.

J is TRBJ2-7 and V is TRBV9; tentative D call: TRBD2 (6 bases). From germline, CDR1 is SGDLS and CDR2 YYNGEE. This CDR3 contains 15 residues. The V and J ends lost 0 bases and 4 bases respectively, with 14 bases between them. The CDR3 here is CASSVEGQGGYEQYF. DNA for the CDR3: TGTGCCAGCAGCGTAGAGGGCCAGGGAGGATACGAGCAGTACTTC.

The gene calls are TRBV10-1 and TRBJ2-3, with D uncertain. The length of the CDR3 is 15 residues. CDR1 is WNHNN, CDR2 SYGVQD, per germline (reference sequence). V was cut by 2 bases and J by 3 bases, with 12 bases left in between. The DNA for the CDR3 is TGCGCCAGCAGTGAGAGGCTAGGAGCGACAGATACGCAGTATTTT. This gives the protein CASSERLGATDTQYF.

Note on this clone: The sample has other DNA sequences that encode this CDR3 too. The chain recombines TRBV9 with TRBJ2-7, with a possible D match to TRBD2 (5 bases). Germline V CDR1 and CDR2: SGDLS, YYNGEE. Trimming removed 2 bases at V and 2 bases at J, with 8 bases between. The CDR3 is 13 residues long. CDR3 sequence reads: CASSVGVAYEQYF. CDR3 coding DNA: TGTGCCAGCAGCGTCGGGGTCGCCTACGAGCAGTACTTC.

This clone was counted only a few times. This chain's CDR3 is CSVSAWDTDTQYF. The CDR3 region has the DNA TGCAGCGTCTCCGCCTGGGACACAGATACGCAGTATTTT. The chain uses TRBV29-1 and TRBJ2-3; no clear D. The CDR3 sequence is 13 residues long. CDR1 SQVTM and CDR2 ANQGSEA come from the germline V gene. With 6 bases removed from V and 2 bases from J, the gap between germline ends came to 12 bases.

The chain uses TRBV6-1 and TRBJ2-7, with TRBD1 matching over 8 bases. V lost 6 bases and J lost 4; bases outside the gene matches: 11. The CDR3 totals 15 residues. Germline CDR1 and CDR2: MNHNS and SASEGT. The CDR3, as DNA: TGTGCCAGCAGGCTGACAGGGGCCGACCCTTACGAGCAGTACTTC. Its translation: CASRLTGADPYEQYF.

This clone turned up a few times. This chain links TRBV30 with TRBJ2-4, with D perhaps TRBD2 (5 bases). Germline CDR1 GTSNPN, CDR2 SVGIG (reference sequence). The CDR3 covers 11 residues. Trimming took 7 bases from V and 8 from J, leaving 12 bases between them. The chain's CDR3 is CAFGVGDIQYF. The CDR3 region has the DNA TGTGCCTTCGGGGTCGGAGACATTCAGTACTTC.